The T cell receptor (beta chain) under discussion was sequenced for a study of OX40 agonist ivuxolimab in advanced cancers. Study findings and constraints: There were, on average, more expanded clones in CD8+ T cells than in CD4+.

About this clone itself: Its antigen is unidentified.

Germline CDR1 SGDLS, CDR2 YYNGEE. V was clipped by 4 bases and J by 6 bases, with 13 bases between them. This CDR3 comprises 13 residues. Repertoires were generated with immunoSEQ multiplex PCR, while TCRdb's copy carries only in-frame clones and drops some. Of roughly 41,000 clones in the sample, 88% were seen once. The sequence derives from an adult with an advanced solid tumor such as melanoma, head and neck, liver or kidney cancer. The starting material was CD4+ or CD8+ T cells sorted from blood, obtained in a trial of the OX40 agonist ivuxolimab. The V and J genes are TRBV9 and TRBJ1-2; D is perhaps TRBD1 (6 bases). CDR3 sequence (DNA): TGTGCCAGCAGCCCTGGACAGTTCGATGGCTACACCTTC. Translated: CASSPGQFDGYTF.